A selection of T cell receptor beta chains follows, all from one sample in a study of cytomegalovirus exposure and HLA in healthy donors. This table comes from immunoSEQ multiplex PCR, and its TCRdb copy is limited to in-frame clones, with some not included. The sample lists roughly 60,000 clones, 92% seen once, with 1.3% in the top ten. The sequenced material came from PBMCs. These receptors were obtained from a woman between 18 and 29 years old in good health and CMV-seronegative. The CDR3 runs from the conserved cysteine through the conserved F or W. A D gene is named only where the DNA matches it firmly. Clone sizes are given selectively: once, few, many, or a class where the clone is expanded.

V	D	J	size	CDR3
TRBV28	TRBD1	TRBJ2-2	-	CASSPTGTGATGELFF
TRBV6-1	-	TRBJ1-4	-	CASNSNNEKLFF
TRBV5-4	-	TRBJ2-3	-	CASSPSTEYTQYF
TRBV6-1	TRBD1	TRBJ2-7	-	CASIQGQGAYEQYF
TRBV7-8	TRBD2	TRBJ2-1	-	CASSLGGASGRVREQFF
TRBV27	-	TRBJ2-5	-	CASSLYAAQGMKTQYF
TRBV14	TRBD1	TRBJ1-1	few	CASSQDAGTAIQF
TRBV19	TRBD1	TRBJ2-7	-	CASSPGQGHTYEQYF
TRBV5-1	TRBD1	TRBJ2-1	-	CASSVPTGAVNEQFF
TRBV6-5	-	TRBJ2-2	-	CASSYGGAGELFF
TRBV6-6	-	TRBJ1-4	once	CASSEIPNEKLFF
TRBV4-1	TRBD1	TRBJ1-5	-	CASSEPGQNQPQHF
TRBV5-1	TRBD1	TRBJ1-6	-	CASSLGEDRGNSPLHF
TRBV10-3	-	TRBJ1-1	-	CAISTRGGTNTEAFF
TRBV5-1	-	TRBJ2-3	-	CASTPGQSTDTQYF
TRBV5-1	TRBD2	TRBJ2-2	-	CASRRTSGRAGGTGELFF
TRBV6-5	TRBD1	TRBJ2-7	few	CASSYGTDYEQYF
TRBV2	-	TRBJ1-1	-	CASQDRQNTEAFF
TRBV19	TRBD1	TRBJ2-7	-	CASHGNRGLREQYF
TRBV5-6	-	TRBJ1-2	-	CASSLVARSNYGYTF
TRBV7-7	-	TRBJ1-3	-	CASSLNQGSGNTIYF
TRBV7-3	-	TRBJ1-2	-	CASSPLGGVPDGYTF
TRBV10-1	-	TRBJ2-1	-	CASSEIGAPDNEQFF
TRBV6-1	TRBD2	TRBJ2-3	-	CASSEWVGAGPTDTQYF
TRBV9	-	TRBJ2-5	-	CASSPEGHRGETQYF
TRBV15	TRBD1	TRBJ2-2	-	CATSRERRGQGEHGELFF
TRBV27	TRBD1	TRBJ1-1	-	CASTKTGANTEAFF
TRBV9	-	TRBJ2-1	-	CASSVGSGEQFF
TRBV28	-	TRBJ1-3	-	CASSFYRVAGNTIYF
TRBV5-1	TRBD1	TRBJ2-7	-	CASSQGTGTINEQYF
TRBV6-5	TRBD1	TRBJ2-1	-	CASSYGARTGEQFF
TRBV4-2	TRBD2	TRBJ2-3	once	CASSHDRDYISASTDTQYF
TRBV28	-	TRBJ2-2	-	CASSPTSFVHPGELFF
TRBV11-2	TRBD2	TRBJ2-7	-	CASSTRRTSGLLEQYF
TRBV6-1	-	TRBJ1-5	-	CASRKTGYSNQPQHF
TRBV11-2	-	TRBJ2-7	-	CASSVQNEQYF
TRBV2	-	TRBJ1-2	-	CATPGGNGYTF
TRBV7-8	-	TRBJ2-2	-	CASSLAGRGTSVSRTGELFF
TRBV6-6	-	TRBJ1-1	-	CASSYPGNTEAFF
TRBV19	TRBD1	TRBJ1-5	-	CASSTHPWTGAGVGQPQHF
TRBV4-2	-	TRBJ2-3	-	CASAMGGGEADTQYF
TRBV5-1	-	TRBJ2-1	-	CASSLGGAEQFF
TRBV19	-	TRBJ1-5	-	CALGGAVSNQPQHF
TRBV21-1	-	TRBJ2-7	-	CASSKEGGSSYEQYF
TRBV6-5	-	TRBJ2-7	-	CASRAPGGTYEQYF